Given below is one T cell receptor (beta chain) in context. The germline V and J ends were trimmed by 3 bases and 10 bases, with 18 bases remaining between them. The germline V gene encodes CDR1 KGHSH and CDR2 LQKENI. The CDR3 is 14 amino acids. The data were obtained in a study of shared clonotypes between healthy human individuals. Produced via immunoSEQ multiplex PCR; TCRdb's table is partial and in-frame only. This table holds about a million clones, 65% to 80% found once. The clonotype comes from a man aged 18 to 30 in good health. Sequenced: memory CD4+ T cells sorted from blood. As to subset: CD45RA-negative fraction. The rearrangement uses TRBV18 and TRBJ1-2; tentative D call: TRBD1 (6 bases). CDR3 loop: CASSPRAGGELYTF. CDR3 DNA: TGTGCCAGCTCACCCCGTGCGGGGGGCGAGCTCTACACCTTC.